This T cell receptor beta chain was sequenced during a study of OX40 agonist ivuxolimab in advanced cancers. The wider study: Aged about 20 to 85 with a mean of about 63 years, they were approximately 80% male.

Here immunoSEQ multiplex PCR was the method, and the copy in TCRdb shows in-frame clones only, minus some. The top ten hold 10% to 15% of the sample, which has roughly 55,000 clones, roughly 86% seen once. This specimen consisted of CD4+ or CD8+ T cells sorted from blood, obtained in a trial of the OX40 agonist ivuxolimab. The origin of this receptor is an adult with an advanced solid tumor such as melanoma, head and neck, liver or kidney cancer.

CDR3: CASSVTGGSGNEQFF. CDR3 sequence (DNA): TGTGCCAGCAGCGTTACTGGGGGGTCGGGGAATGAGCAGTTCTTC. This chain connects TRBV11-3 to TRBJ2-1; weak D call: TRBD2 (6 bases). Trimming took 5 bases from V and 7 from J, leaving 18 bases between them. From germline, CDR1 is SGHNT and CDR2 YENEEA. The CDR3 covers 15 residues.